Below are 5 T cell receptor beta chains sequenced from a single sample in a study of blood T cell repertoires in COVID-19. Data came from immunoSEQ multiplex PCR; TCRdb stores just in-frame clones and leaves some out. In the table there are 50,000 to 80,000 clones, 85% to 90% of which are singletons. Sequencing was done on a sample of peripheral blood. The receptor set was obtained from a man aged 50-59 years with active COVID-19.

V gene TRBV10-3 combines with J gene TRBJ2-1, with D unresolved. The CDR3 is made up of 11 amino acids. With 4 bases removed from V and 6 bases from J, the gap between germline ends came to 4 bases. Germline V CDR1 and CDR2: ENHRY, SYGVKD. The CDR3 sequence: CAISGANEQFF. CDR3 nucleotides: TGTGCCATCAGTGGGGCCAATGAGCAGTTCTTC.

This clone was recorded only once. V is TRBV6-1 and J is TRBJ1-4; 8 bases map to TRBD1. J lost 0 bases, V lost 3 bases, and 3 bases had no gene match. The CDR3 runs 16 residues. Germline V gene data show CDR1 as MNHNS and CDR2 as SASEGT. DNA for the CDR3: TGTGCCAGCAGTGACCGGACAGGGCCAACTAATGAAAAACTGTTTTTT. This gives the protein CASSDRTGPTNEKLFF.

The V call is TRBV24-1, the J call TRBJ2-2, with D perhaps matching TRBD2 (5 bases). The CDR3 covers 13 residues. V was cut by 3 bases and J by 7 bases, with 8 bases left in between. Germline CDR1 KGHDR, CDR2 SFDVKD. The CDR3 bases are TGTGCCACCAGTGATGCCGGGGACGGGGAGCTGTTTTTT. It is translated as CATSDAGDGELFF.

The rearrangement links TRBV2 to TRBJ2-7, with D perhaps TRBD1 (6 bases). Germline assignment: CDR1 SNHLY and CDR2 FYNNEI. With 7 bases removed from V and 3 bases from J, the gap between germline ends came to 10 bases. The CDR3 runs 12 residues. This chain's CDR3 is CASTEGVYEQYF. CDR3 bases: TGTGCCAGCACCGAGGGGGTCTACGAGCAGTACTTC.

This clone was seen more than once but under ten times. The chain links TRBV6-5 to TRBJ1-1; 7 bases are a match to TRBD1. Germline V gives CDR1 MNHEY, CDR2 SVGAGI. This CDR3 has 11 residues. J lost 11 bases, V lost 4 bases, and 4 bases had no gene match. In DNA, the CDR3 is TGTGCCAGCAGTTCAACAGGGGTGGCTTTCTTT. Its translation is CASSSTGVAFF.